The clone carrying this T cell receptor (beta chain) was seen once. The antigen is undetermined. The source of the sample is a study of shared clonotypes between healthy human individuals. Study-wide findings and caveats: Compared with memory subsets, naive subsets generally had larger estimated richness.

The CDR3 covers 14 residues. V was pared by 4 bases and J by 6 bases, with 7 bases of the junction left unmatched. CDR1 is SGDLS and CDR2 is YYNGEE in the germline V gene. Methods used by the authors: ImmunoSEQ output held junction-only sequences without quality scores, so filtering differed. Sequenced by immunoSEQ multiplex PCR; TCRdb stores in-frame clones only, minus some. V and J calls and clone size are given by that table; D and trimming were obtained from the DNA. Here the sample spans around 1,000,000 clones, about 72% being singletons. Negatively enriched CD4+ T cells were divided by CD45RA into naive and memory.

J is TRBJ2-1 and V is TRBV9, with 7 nucleotides matching TRBD2. The clonotype comes from a man aged 18 to 30 in good health. Some clones in this sample may be carry-over from other donors' samples. Sequencing used memory CD4+ T cells from PBMCs. The subset is: CD45RA-negative fraction. DNA for the CDR3: TGTGCCAGCAGCCCCCGGGACTACCTCAATGAGCAGTTCTTC. It specifies CASSPRDYLNEQFF.